A single sample is the source of the 32 T cell receptor beta chains below, sequenced in a study of OX40 agonist ivuxolimab in advanced cancers. The assay was immunoSEQ multiplex PCR, and TCRdb's table has in-frame clones only and misses some. In the table there are approximately 17,000 clones, about 83% of which are singletons. Sample: CD4+ or CD8+ T cells sorted from blood, taken in a trial of the OX40 agonist ivuxolimab. Receptors originate from an adult with an advanced solid tumor such as melanoma, head and neck, liver or kidney cancer.

The J gene is TRBJ2-7, the V gene TRBV9; the D gene is possibly TRBD1 (5 bases). CDR3 length: 13 residues. Trimming pared 0 bases from V and 1 base from J, leaving 5 bases between. From germline, CDR1 is SGDLS and CDR2 YYNGEE. CDR3 coding DNA: TGTGCCAGCAGCGTAGGACAGTCCTACGAGCAGTACTTC. Translation gives CASSVGQSYEQYF.

The rearrangement uses TRBV5-6 and TRBJ2-5; D possibly corresponds to TRBD2 (6 bases). The CDR3 loop spans 15 amino acids. Deletions cut 0 bases from V and 1 base from J, with 10 bases between. CDR1 and CDR2 from the germline V gene are SGHDT and YYEEEE. CDR3: CASSLARTIQETQYF. The CDR3 coding sequence is TGTGCCAGCAGCTTGGCCCGGACTATCCAAGAGACCCAGTACTTC.

The chain carries TRBV10-1 and TRBJ2-5; a weak D match, TRBD2 (5 bases). CDR3 size: 15 residues. V was cut by 3 bases and J by 2 bases, with 13 bases left in between. Germline V lookup: CDR1 WNHNN, CDR2 SYGVQD (reference sequence). The DNA of the CDR3 is TGCGCCAGCAGTGATGCGGACGGGGAGCAAGAGACCCAGTACTTC. Translating gives CASSDADGEQETQYF.

The chain uses TRBV14 and TRBJ2-1; D is unresolved. Germline CDR1 and CDR2: SGHDN and FVKESK. CDR3 length equals 12 residues. With 3 bases removed from V and 7 bases from J, the gap between germline ends came to 7 bases. The CDR3 DNA sequence: TGTGCCAGCAGCCAGGGTGAGAATGAGCAGTTCTTC. Protein product: CASSQGENEQFF.

V is TRBV7-9 and J is TRBJ1-1, with TRBD1 matching over 7 bases. J lost 0 bases, V lost 1 base, and 2 bases had no gene match. The germline CDR1 and CDR2 sequences are SEHNR and FQNEAQ (reference sequence). The CDR3 has 15 amino acids. CDR3 residues: CASSLGQGVNTEAFF. In DNA form, the CDR3 reads TGTGCCAGCAGCTTAGGGCAGGGGGTGAACACTGAAGCTTTCTTT.

J is TRBJ2-2 and V is TRBV7-9, with TRBD2 matching 7 bases. Germline lookup yields CDR1 SEHNR and CDR2 FQNEAQ (reference sequence). CDR3 length equals 14 residues. J gave up 2 bases and V 7 bases, and 4 bases lay outside the gene matches. The CDR3 reads CASNWEGNTGELFF. CDR3 DNA: TGTGCCAGCAATTGGGAGGGCAACACCGGGGAGCTGTTTTTT.

The rearrangement uses TRBV6-5 and TRBJ2-7, with D possibly matching TRBD2 (6 bases). Between the trimmed V and J ends, which lost 5 bases and 1 base, there was a span of 9 bases. The CDR3 is 13 residues long. Germline CDR1 reads MNHEY; CDR2 reads SVGAGI. CDR3 DNA sequence: TGTGCCAGCAGTCTCGGGAGTTCCTACGAGCAGTACTTC. It is translated as CASSLGSSYEQYF.

This chain links TRBV19 with TRBJ2-1; 7 positions match TRBD2. The germline V gene has CDR1 LNHDA and CDR2 SQIVND (reference sequence). CDR3 length: 16 amino acids. Germline trimming cut 1 base from V and 3 bases from J; bases unmatched to any gene: 6. The CDR3 here is CASSIGGSGYYNEQFF. CDR3 sequence (DNA): TGTGCCAGTAGTATAGGGGGTAGCGGGTACTACAATGAGCAGTTCTTC.

This chain uses TRBV4-3 with TRBJ1-1; D is possibly TRBD1 (5 bases). This CDR3 comprises 16 residues. Trimming stripped 0 bases from V and 4 bases from J, with 15 bases between. Germline lookup yields CDR1 LGHNA and CDR2 YSLEER. The CDR3 sequence: CASSQEFGALSTEAFF. CDR3 nucleotides: TGCGCCAGCAGCCAAGAGTTCGGGGCATTGAGCACTGAAGCTTTCTTT.

The chain uses TRBV4-1 and TRBJ1-1; tentatively, D is TRBD1 (6 bases). CDR1 is MGHRA, CDR2 YSYEKL, per germline. The V gene lost 3 bases and the J gene lost 5 bases, with 16 bases spanning the gap. CDR3 size: 15 residues. The CDR3 is CASSQALGGATEAFF. DNA of the CDR3: TGCGCCAGCAGCCAGGCCTTGGGGGGGGCTACTGAAGCTTTCTTT.

The chain recombines TRBV5-5 with TRBJ2-7, with a weak D call TRBD1 (6 bases). V lost 3 bases, J lost 2 bases, and 12 bases lay in between. Per the germline V gene, CDR1 is SGHKS and CDR2 is YYEKEE (reference sequence). This CDR3 has 14 residues. CDR3 in DNA: TGTGCCAGCAGCTGGACTCAGGGGACCTACGAGCAGTACTTC. The encoded protein is CASSWTQGTYEQYF.

The J gene is TRBJ2-3, the V gene TRBV5-4, with TRBD2 matching over 7 bases. Germline assignment: CDR1 SGHNT and CDR2 YYREEE (reference sequence). The CDR3 loop spans 16 amino acids. The V and J ends lost 4 bases and 2 bases, in that order; junction bases with no gene match: 10. The CDR3 here is CASSPSLLADTDTQYF. The CDR3 DNA sequence: TGTGCCAGCAGCCCCTCATTGCTAGCGGACACAGATACGCAGTATTTT.

The rearrangement uses TRBV28 and TRBJ2-7; D ambiguous. V was shortened by 6 bases and J by 6 bases, with 21 bases between the two germline ends. The CDR3 loop spans 15 amino acids. Germline V gene sequence: CDR1 MDHEN, CDR2 SYDVKM. CDR3 in DNA: TGTGCCAGCAGCCCACTCGCCTACGGGTCGGTCGAGCAGTACTTC. Encoded protein: CASSPLAYGSVEQYF.

This clone is labeled as medium-sized. The chain carries TRBV4-1 and TRBJ2-7; 8 nucleotides match TRBD2. The CDR3 runs to 12 residues. The V and J ends lost 4 bases and 6 bases, in that order; junction bases with no gene match: 2. Germline V gene sequence: CDR1 MGHRA, CDR2 YSYEKL. The CDR3 DNA reads TGCGCCAGCAGCCCGGGAGGGGGCGAGCAGTACTTC. This codes for CASSPGGGEQYF.

This clone appeared a few times. The CDR3 here is CASSVEGIYNEQFF. CDR3 DNA sequence: TGTGCCAGCAGCGTAGAAGGCATCTACAATGAGCAGTTCTTC. The chain employs TRBV9 and TRBJ2-1; D is unresolved. This CDR3 has 14 amino acids. From germline, CDR1 is SGDLS and CDR2 YYNGEE. V was shortened by 0 bases and J by 3 bases, with 7 bases between the two germline ends.

The count of this clone is one. This rearrangement joins TRBV9 to TRBJ2-2; 10 bases fit TRBD2. Germline CDR1 SGDLS, CDR2 YYNGEE. This CDR3 is 15 amino acids long. V was clipped by 4 bases and J by 4 bases; unmatched bases: 4. CDR3 protein: CASSLSGGITGELFF. Written as DNA, the CDR3 is TGTGCCAGCAGCCTTAGCGGGGGGATCACCGGGGAGCTGTTTTTT.

This sequence joins TRBV5-4 and TRBJ1-2; D gene unclear. Germline values: CDR1 SGHNT, CDR2 YYREEE (reference sequence). The CDR3 totals 15 residues. Trimming removed 0 bases at V and 4 bases at J, with 13 bases between. CDR3 DNA: TGTGCCAGCAGCTTGGGTCAGTTAGGGCTCTATGGCTACACCTTC. Translating gives CASSLGQLGLYGYTF.

The chain uses TRBV27 and TRBJ2-7; D possibly corresponds to TRBD2 (6 bases). The germline V and J ends were trimmed by 6 bases and 6 bases, with 18 bases remaining between them. This CDR3 comprises 14 residues. CDR1 and CDR2 from the germline V gene are MNHEY and SMNVEV (reference sequence). CDR3 coding DNA: TGTGCCAGCAGCCTCCGGGGTAGCGGAATCGAGCAGTACTTC. It is translated as CASSLRGSGIEQYF.

The chain employs TRBV25-1 and TRBJ2-7; D assignment may be TRBD1 or TRBD2 (5 bases each). The CDR3 length is 16 residues. Per the germline V gene, CDR1 is MGHDK and CDR2 is SYGVNS. V lost 3 bases and J 4 bases, leaving 19 bases between the germline ends. The CDR3 sequence: CASSDGFGTRAYEQYF. CDR3 in DNA: TGTGCCAGCAGTGATGGGTTCGGGACCAGGGCATACGAGCAGTACTTC.

The V call is TRBV9, the J call TRBJ2-7; tentatively, D is TRBD1 or TRBD2 (6 bases each). CDR1 is SGDLS, CDR2 YYNGEE, per germline. The CDR3 has 15 residues. The germline V and J ends were trimmed by 0 bases and 2 bases, with 12 bases remaining between them. CDR3 loop: CASSVAGGAPYEQYF. The DNA for the CDR3 is TGTGCCAGCAGCGTAGCCGGGGGCGCCCCCTACGAGCAGTACTTC.

CDR3 bases: TGCGCCAGCAGCCCGTATGATGGATGGGAGCAGTACTTC. It specifies CASSPYDGWEQYF. The chain uses TRBV5-1 and TRBJ2-7; D not certain. V was cut by 4 bases and J by 7 bases, with 15 bases left in between. The CDR3 loop spans 13 amino acids. Germline V gene lookup returns CDR1 SGHRS and CDR2 YFSETQ.

In its sample, this clone was seen a few times. The V call is TRBV2, the J call TRBJ2-1, with 11 bases identical to TRBD2. This CDR3 spans 15 amino acids. With 5 bases clipped from V and 5 bases from J, the junction kept 5 bases outside the gene matches. CDR1 and CDR2 (germline): SNHLY, FYNNEI. In DNA form, the CDR3 reads TGTGCCAGCAGTCGTTCTAGCGGGGGGCACAATGAGCAGTTCTTC. As protein: CASSRSSGGHNEQFF.

This clone was found once. The chain links TRBV19 to TRBJ1-2; D possibly corresponds to TRBD1 (6 bases). Germline-derived CDR1 and CDR2 are LNHDA and SQIVND (reference sequence). V was trimmed by 5 bases and J by 3 bases, leaving 7 bases between them. The CDR3 contains 12 residues. CDR3 loop: CASSQGYYGYTF. The CDR3 region has the DNA TGTGCCAGTAGTCAGGGGTACTATGGCTACACCTTC.

The chain employs TRBV6-5 and TRBJ1-4, with D possibly TRBD1 on 5 matching bases. V lost 2 bases, J lost 4 bases, and 11 bases lay in between. Germline CDR1 is MNHEY and CDR2 is SVGAGI. This CDR3 is 15 amino acids long. The CDR3 region has the DNA TGTGCCAGCAGTTACACGGGGCTCGGTAATGAAAAACTGTTTTTT. Its translation is CASSYTGLGNEKLFF.

The chain couples TRBV5-6 to TRBJ1-6, with D perhaps TRBD1 (6 bases). V dropped 4 bases and J dropped 0 bases, with 8 bases sitting between them. The CDR3 spans 15 residues. Germline CDR1 reads SGHDT; CDR2 reads YYEEEE. The CDR3 is CASSMDSSYNSPLHF. For the CDR3, the DNA is TGTGCCAGCAGCATGGACAGCTCCTATAATTCACCCCTCCACTTT.

J is TRBJ2-2 and V is TRBV6-4, with a weak D call TRBD1 (5 bases). The CDR3 runs to 13 residues. Germline V gene lookup returns CDR1 MRHNA and CDR2 SNTAGT. The V and J ends lost 6 bases and 0 bases respectively, with 5 bases between them. This CDR3 reads CASRGPNTGELFF. CDR3 nucleotide sequence: TGTGCCAGCAGGGGGCCGAACACCGGGGAGCTGTTTTTT.

The rearrangement joins TRBV7-9 to TRBJ2-5, with 8 bases identical to TRBD1. J was trimmed by 4 bases and V by 5 bases; bases with no gene match: 12. Germline V CDR1 and CDR2: SEHNR, FQNEAQ (reference sequence). The CDR3 has 16 amino acids. CDR3 bases: TGTGCCAGCAGCATAGGAGCCGGGACAGGAGGAGAGACCCAGTACTTC. It encodes CASSIGAGTGGETQYF.

CDR3 bases: TGTGCCAGCACCGGCCTGTTGGGAAGCGATGAGCAGTTCTTC. The encoded protein is CASTGLLGSDEQFF. This sequence joins TRBV2 and TRBJ2-1; D gene unclear. V shed 7 bases and J shed 8 bases, with 18 bases lying between them. CDR1 and CDR2 from the germline V gene are SNHLY and FYNNEI. The CDR3 has 14 residues.

This chain uses TRBV14 with TRBJ2-7, with D possibly matching TRBD1 (5 bases). This CDR3 has 14 amino acids. The germline CDR1 and CDR2 sequences are SGHDN and FVKESK. V lost 0 bases, J lost 3 bases, and 9 bases lay in between. This CDR3 reads CASSQEGHIYEQYF. The CDR3 nucleotides are TGTGCCAGCAGCCAAGAAGGACATATCTACGAGCAGTACTTC.

The CDR3 here is CASSRYRTGTEAFF. CDR3 DNA: TGCGCCAGCAGCCGATACAGGACGGGCACTGAAGCTTTCTTT. This chain joins TRBV4-3 and TRBJ1-1; perhaps TRBD1 as D (5 bases). CDR3 size: 14 residues. CDR1 is LGHNA, CDR2 YSLEER, per germline. Trimming removed 4 bases at V and 4 bases at J, with 13 bases between.

The chain recombines TRBV7-8 with TRBJ2-3; D might be TRBD2 (6 bases). The V gene's germline CDR1 is SGHVS and CDR2 FQNEAQ. The germline V and J ends were trimmed by 6 bases and 0 bases, with 16 bases remaining between them. CDR3 size: 16 residues. CDR3 in amino acids: CASRIAPSASTDTQYF. The CDR3 DNA reads as TGTGCCAGCAGGATAGCTCCTAGCGCTAGCACAGATACGCAGTATTTT.

This chain joins TRBV13 and TRBJ2-7; no clear D. Germline lookup yields CDR1 PRHDT and CDR2 FYEKMQ (reference sequence). The CDR3 covers 14 residues. V lost 5 bases to trimming and J lost 1 base, with 12 bases between them. The CDR3 DNA reads TGTGCCAGCAGCCTCCGCGTCGGGTCCTACGAGCAGTACTTC. Translating it yields CASSLRVGSYEQYF.